The TCR beta chain under discussion was sequenced for a study of shared clonotypes between healthy human individuals. The CDR3 runs to 12 residues. Sequencing was at deep level. Measured with immunoSEQ multiplex PCR; TCRdb has only the in-frame clones, and not every one. The table has nearly 1 million clones, about three quarters seen once; the top ten hold about 1.5%. This clone was seen a few times. CD4+ cells were split into CD45RA+ naive and CD45RA-negative memory subsets. Material for sequencing was memory CD4+ T cells sorted from blood. Subset given: CD45RA-negative fraction. The clonotype was recovered from a man aged 18 to 30 in good health. The rearrangement uses TRBV21-1 and TRBJ2-5; TRBD1 is the table's D call and was not checked against the DNA. TRBV21-1 is flagged as a pseudogene. Here the CDR3 reads CASSGSEETQYF. CDR3 in DNA: TGTGCCAGCAGCGGTTCAGAAGAGACCCAGTACTTC.